This T cell receptor (beta chain) was obtained from a study of tumor-infiltrating lymphocytes in oesophageal squamous cell carcinoma. From the PCR reads, TCRdb called clonotypes with MiXCR, one entry per CDR3 protein. The sample holds roughly 19,000 distinct CDR3 sequences, just over 40% seen once. About this clonotype itself: The junction differs from germline at one of its ends, possibly a read error.

The receptor was derived from a male donor with esophageal squamous cell carcinoma. The sample comprised normal esophageal tissue next to the tumor.

This chain's CDR3 is CASSFSGTSSSPLHF. The CDR3 DNA is TGTGCCAGCAGTTTTTCCGGGACGTCTAGTTCACCCCTCCACTTC. The chain is built from TRBV5-3 and TRBJ2-5; D might be TRBD1 or TRBD2, each matching 5 bases. TRBV5-3 is an open reading frame, and its role is uncertain. The CDR3 length is 15 residues.